The source of this T cell receptor beta chain is a study of blood T cell repertoires in COVID-19. The data were produced by immunoSEQ multiplex PCR, yet TCRdb's version contains in-frame clones alone and is incomplete. Counted here are 98,000 or so clones, about 86% occurring once; the ten biggest clones make up about an eighth. The germline gives CDR1 KGHDR, CDR2 SFDVKD. Trimming cost V 5 bases and J 1 base, with 7 bases left between them. The CDR3 spans 13 residues. This clone has more than one count but fewer than ten. The chain couples TRBV24-1 to TRBJ2-5, with D possibly TRBD2 on 5 matching bases. The sample was peripheral blood. This TCR was recovered from a woman aged 55-69 years in a cohort sampled during active or convalescent COVID-19. The CDR3 nucleotides read TGTGCCACCAGTGCAGGAGGCCAAGAGACCCAGTACTTC. This codes for CATSAGGQETQYF.